The 20 T cell receptor beta chains listed next were all sequenced from one sample in a study of T cells expressing NK-cell markers. From its re-call of the 5' RACE reads, TCRdb lists each CDR3 protein once, without DNA. The sample shows 350,000 to 450,000 distinct CDR3 sequences, and 5.2% sits with its ten largest clones. The specimen sequenced was blood T cells: a sorted CD56 or NKG2C T cell subset, CD4+ or CD8+ T cells, or bulk PBMC T cells (not recorded which). These receptor sequences come from a man aged 18-70 years in good health.

The V call is TRBV5-1, the J call TRBJ1-4. Germline assignment: CDR1 SGHRS and CDR2 YFSETQ. The CDR3 length is 15 residues. This chain's CDR3 is CASSTVYATNEKLFF. The complete variable domain, with remaining parts taken from reference TRBV5-1 and TRBJ1-4, reads KAGVTQTPRYLIKTRGQQVTLSCSPISGHRSVSWYQQTPGQGLQFLFEYFSETQRNKGNFPGRFSGRQFSNSRSEMNVSTLELGDSALYLCASSTVYATNEKLFFGSGTQLSVL.

The chain links TRBV18 to TRBJ1-3. The CDR3 length is 14 residues. Germline CDR1 is KGHSH and CDR2 is LQKENI. CDR3 region: CASSPPSQGNTIYF.

V gene TRBV15 combines with J gene TRBJ2-2; TCRdb's D call of TRBD1 is untestable without DNA. CDR1 is LNHNV and CDR2 is YYDKDF in the germline V gene (reference sequence). There are 15 residues in the CDR3. Here the CDR3 reads CATRPGAIAGGELFF.

The chain couples TRBV2 to TRBJ2-7; the TCRdb call, TRBD1, lacks DNA for checking. CDR1 SNHLY and CDR2 FYNNEI come from the germline V gene. The CDR3 is made up of 13 amino acids. The CDR3 protein is CASSERGTGEQYF.

V gene TRBV5-1 combines with J gene TRBJ1-4; absent DNA, TCRdb's TRBD1 call cannot be checked. Germline V gene data show CDR1 as SGHRS and CDR2 as YFSETQ. The CDR3 loop spans 15 amino acids. The CDR3 loop reads CASRLRRGVNEKLFF.

V and J are TRBV3-1 and TRBJ1-5. This CDR3 has 16 residues. The germline CDR1 and CDR2 sequences are LGHDT and YNNKEL (reference sequence). CDR3 protein: CASSQSGGGPNQPQHF. The whole variable domain, filled in from reference TRBV3-1 and TRBJ1-5, reads DTAVSQTPKYLVTQMGNDKSIKCEQNLGHDTMYWYKQDSKKFLKIMFSYNNKELIINETVPNRFSPKSPDKAHLNLHINSLELGDSAVYFCASSQSGGGPNQPQHFGDGTRLSIL.

This sequence joins TRBV5-6 and TRBJ1-2; TCRdb's D gene call, TRBD1, goes unchecked for lack of DNA. The germline V gene encodes CDR1 SGHDT and CDR2 YYEEEE. The CDR3 has 18 residues. The CDR3 here is CASSLGQGAGPLTYGYTF.

The chain recombines TRBV21-1 with TRBJ1-1; the TCRdb call, TRBD1, lacks DNA for checking. TRBV21-1 is classified as a pseudogene. The CDR3 length is 16 residues. This CDR3 is CASSTPRTAQNTEAFF.

The chain has TRBV23-1 and TRBJ1-1; there is no DNA to check the TCRdb D call of TRBD1. TRBV23-1 is recorded as an ORF, its role being uncertain. The CDR3 spans 19 residues. CDR3 region: CASSHWLRGPPRSGTEAFF.

The chain joins TRBV18 to TRBJ2-2. Germline V gives CDR1 KGHSH, CDR2 LQKENI. The CDR3 length is 14 residues. CDR3 sequence reads: CASSPGTDTGELFF.

The chain employs TRBV12-3 or TRBV12-4 and TRBJ2-7. The CDR3 extends over 14 amino acids. The CDR3 sequence is CASSPTRSSYEQYF.

The J gene is TRBJ2-4, the V gene TRBV7-2; TCRdb proposes TRBD1, but this gene call is untestable without DNA. The CDR3 loop spans 15 amino acids. Germline CDR1 and CDR2: SGHTA and FQGNSA. The CDR3 here is CASNPGQLAKNIQYF.

V usage is TRBV20-1 and J usage is TRBJ2-1. CDR1 and CDR2 (germline): DFQATT, SNEGSKA (reference sequence). CDR3 length: 13 amino acids. CDR3 amino acids: CSARDFDPNEQFF.

The rearrangement links TRBV7-9 to TRBJ2-1; the TCRdb call, TRBD1, lacks DNA for checking. This CDR3 spans 14 amino acids. Germline V lookup: CDR1 SEHNR, CDR2 FQNEAQ (reference sequence). Here the CDR3 reads CAGNQLRGNNEQFF.

The chain combines TRBV10-3 with TRBJ2-1; the D call of TRBD2 rests on TCRdb alone, since no DNA is present to check it. Germline values: CDR1 ENHRY, CDR2 SYGVKD. The CDR3 totals 18 residues. The CDR3 sequence is CAISEFSTGALSYNEQFF.

This chain connects TRBV12-3 or TRBV12-4 to TRBJ1-2; without DNA, the TCRdb call of TRBD1 cannot be checked. CDR3 length: 15 residues. This CDR3 is CASSLGQSTNYGYTF.

This chain uses TRBV5-1 with TRBJ1-2. CDR3 size: 14 residues. Per germline, CDR1 SGHRS and CDR2 YFSETQ. The CDR3 loop reads CASRYGGQNYGYTF.

The J gene is TRBJ2-1, the V gene TRBV3-1; TCRdb selects TRBD2, and the lack of DNA leaves this call unchecked. Germline-derived CDR1 and CDR2 are LGHDT and YNNKEL (reference sequence). This CDR3 has 17 amino acids. The CDR3 region is CASSQAFSWASDNEQFF.

CDR3 loop: CASSLVPRTGSYYEQYF. The chain recombines TRBV11-2 with TRBJ2-7; TCRdb's D gene call, TRBD1, goes unchecked for lack of DNA. The CDR3 totals 17 residues. Germline lookup yields CDR1 SGHAT and CDR2 FQNNGV. The complete variable domain, with remaining parts taken from reference TRBV11-2 and TRBJ2-7, reads EAGVAQSPRYKIIEKRQSVAFWCNPISGHATLYWYQQILGQGPKLLIQFQNNGVVDDSQLPKDRFSAERLKGVDSTLKIQPAKLEDSAVYLCASSLVPRTGSYYEQYFGPGTRLTVT.

This chain connects TRBV20-1 to TRBJ1-4; TCRdb outputs TRBD1, but without DNA this stays unchecked. The CDR3 consists of 14 residues. Per the germline V gene, CDR1 is DFQATT and CDR2 is SNEGSKA (reference sequence). This CDR3 is CSARDGTGSEKLFF.